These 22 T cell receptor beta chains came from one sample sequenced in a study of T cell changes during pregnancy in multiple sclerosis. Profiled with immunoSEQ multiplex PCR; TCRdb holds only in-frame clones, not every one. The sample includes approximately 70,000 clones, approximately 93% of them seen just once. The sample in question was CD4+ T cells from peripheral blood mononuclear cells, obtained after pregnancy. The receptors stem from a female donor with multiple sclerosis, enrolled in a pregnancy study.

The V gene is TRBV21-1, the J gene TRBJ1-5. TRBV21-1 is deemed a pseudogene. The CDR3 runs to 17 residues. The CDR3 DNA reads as TGTGCCAGCAGCAAAAGAAAGCAATTTGACGGGAATCAGCCCCAGCATTTT. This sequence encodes CASSKRKQFDGNQPQHF.

CDR3 residues: CASSSRGPIYNEQFF. CDR3 bases: TGTGCCAGCAGCTCCAGGGGGCCGATCTACAATGAGCAGTTCTTC. The chain couples TRBV5-8 to TRBJ2-1; 8 nucleotides agree with TRBD1. Germline V gene lookup returns CDR1 SGHTS and CDR2 YDEGEE. The V segment lost 3 bases and the J segment 3 bases; nucleotides outside the gene matches: 5. The CDR3 covers 15 residues.

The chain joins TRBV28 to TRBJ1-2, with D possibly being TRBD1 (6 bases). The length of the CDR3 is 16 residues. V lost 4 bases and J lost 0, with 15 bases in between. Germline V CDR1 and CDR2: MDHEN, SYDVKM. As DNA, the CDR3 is TGTGCCAGCAGTTCCCTTGGGCAGGGGACTAACTATGGCTACACCTTC. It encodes CASSSLGQGTNYGYTF.

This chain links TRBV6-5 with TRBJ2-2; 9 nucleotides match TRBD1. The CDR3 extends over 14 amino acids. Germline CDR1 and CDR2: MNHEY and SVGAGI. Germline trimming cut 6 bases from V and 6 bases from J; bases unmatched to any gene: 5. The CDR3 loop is CASRQGAVAGELFF. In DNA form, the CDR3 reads TGTGCCAGCAGACAGGGGGCGGTTGCCGGGGAGCTGTTTTTT.

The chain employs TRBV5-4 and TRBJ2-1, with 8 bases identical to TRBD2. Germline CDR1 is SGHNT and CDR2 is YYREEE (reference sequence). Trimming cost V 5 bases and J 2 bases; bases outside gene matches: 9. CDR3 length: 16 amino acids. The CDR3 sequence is CASRPLAEQAYNEQFF. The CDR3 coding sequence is TGTGCCAGCAGACCACTAGCGGAGCAAGCCTACAATGAGCAGTTCTTC.

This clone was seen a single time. The CDR3 is CASSLRGETQYF. The CDR3 DNA reads TGTGCCAGCAGCTTGCGGGGAGAGACCCAGTACTTC. The genes are TRBV5-4 and TRBJ2-5, with D possibly being TRBD2 (5 bases). The CDR3 loop spans 12 amino acids. Germline CDR1 reads SGHNT; CDR2 reads YYREEE (reference sequence). Trimming stripped 1 base from V and 4 bases from J, with 5 bases between. The variable domain in full, with the rest retrieved from reference TRBV5-4 and TRBJ2-5, is ETGVTQSPTHLIKTRGQQVTLRCSSQSGHNTVSWYQQALGQGPQFIFQYYREEENGRGNFPPRFSGLQFPNYSSELNVNALELDDSALYLCASSLRGETQYFGPGTRLLVL.

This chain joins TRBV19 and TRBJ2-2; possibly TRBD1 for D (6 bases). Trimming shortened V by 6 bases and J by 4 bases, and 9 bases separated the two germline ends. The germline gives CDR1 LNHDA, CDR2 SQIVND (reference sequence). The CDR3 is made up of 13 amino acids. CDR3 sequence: CASRGATTGELFF. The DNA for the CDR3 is TGTGCCAGTAGGGGGGCGACCACCGGGGAGCTGTTTTTT.

CDR3 nucleotide sequence: TGTGCCAGCAGTTTCCCCGGGTACCGGGTCGGGGAGCTGTTTTTT. It translates to CASSFPGYRVGELFF. The chain couples TRBV28 to TRBJ2-2; unclear D gene. CDR3 length equals 15 residues. Germline V gene sequence: CDR1 MDHEN, CDR2 SYDVKM. Between the trimmed V and J ends, which lost 3 bases and 7 bases, there was a span of 15 bases.

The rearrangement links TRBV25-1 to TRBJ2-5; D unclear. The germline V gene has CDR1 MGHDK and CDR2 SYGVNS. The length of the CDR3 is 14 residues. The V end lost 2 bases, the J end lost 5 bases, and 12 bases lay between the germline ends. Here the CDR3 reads CASSEPIGPETQYF. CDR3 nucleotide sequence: TGTGCCAGCAGTGAACCTATTGGGCCGGAGACCCAGTACTTC.

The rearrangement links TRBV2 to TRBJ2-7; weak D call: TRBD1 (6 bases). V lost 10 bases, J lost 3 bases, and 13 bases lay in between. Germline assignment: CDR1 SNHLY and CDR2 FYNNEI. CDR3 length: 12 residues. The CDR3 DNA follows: TGTGCCACCCGACAGGAAGGCTACGAGCAGTACTTC. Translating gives CATRQEGYEQYF.

The CDR3, as DNA: TGTGCCAGCTCACCGTTTAAGGACACAACCTACAATGAGCAGTTCTTC. As protein: CASSPFKDTTYNEQFF. This chain links TRBV18 with TRBJ2-1; perhaps TRBD1 as D (5 bases). The length of the CDR3 is 16 residues. Germline V CDR1 and CDR2: KGHSH, LQKENI. The V and J ends lost 3 bases and 2 bases respectively, with 14 bases between them.

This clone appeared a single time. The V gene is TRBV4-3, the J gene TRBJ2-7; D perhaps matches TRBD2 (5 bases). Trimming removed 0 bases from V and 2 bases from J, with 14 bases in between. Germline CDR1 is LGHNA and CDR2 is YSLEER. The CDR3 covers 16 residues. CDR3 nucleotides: TGCGCCAGCAGCCAAGAAGGTCCGGGGAAGACCTACGAGCAGTACTTC. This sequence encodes CASSQEGPGKTYEQYF.

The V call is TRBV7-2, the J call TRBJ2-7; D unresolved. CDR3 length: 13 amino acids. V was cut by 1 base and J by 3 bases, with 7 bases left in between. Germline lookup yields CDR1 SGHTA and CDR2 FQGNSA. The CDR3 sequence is CASSLERHYEQYF. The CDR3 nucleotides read TGTGCCAGCAGCTTAGAGCGCCACTACGAGCAGTACTTC.

CDR3 sequence (DNA): TGTGCCAGTAGGCCAGGGGGCGAAACCTACGAGCAGTACTTC. The encoded protein is CASRPGGETYEQYF. The chain combines TRBV19 with TRBJ2-7; the match to TRBD1 covers 8 bases. With 6 bases clipped from V and 2 bases from J, the junction kept 6 bases outside the gene matches. Germline CDR1 reads LNHDA; CDR2 reads SQIVND (reference sequence). This CDR3 is built from 14 residues. Together with reference TRBV19 and TRBJ2-7, the CDR3 gives the full variable domain: DGGITQSPKYLFRKEGQNVTLSCEQNLNHDAMYWYRQDPGQGLRLIYYSQIVNDFQKGDIAEGYSVSREKKESFPLTVTSAQKNPTAFYLCASRPGGETYEQYFGPGTRLTVT.

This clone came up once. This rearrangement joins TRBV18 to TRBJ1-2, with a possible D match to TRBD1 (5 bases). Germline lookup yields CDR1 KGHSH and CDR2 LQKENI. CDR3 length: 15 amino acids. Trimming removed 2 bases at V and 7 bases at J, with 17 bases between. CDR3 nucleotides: TGTGCCAGCTCACCAAGTAGTGGCGACAGCCGTGGCTACACCTTC. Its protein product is CASSPSSGDSRGYTF.

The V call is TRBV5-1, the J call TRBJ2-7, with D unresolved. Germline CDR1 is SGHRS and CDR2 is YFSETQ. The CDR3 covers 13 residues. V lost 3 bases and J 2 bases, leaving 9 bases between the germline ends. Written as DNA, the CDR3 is TGCGCCAGCAGCTCGACACAGACCTACGAGCAGTACTTC. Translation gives CASSSTQTYEQYF.

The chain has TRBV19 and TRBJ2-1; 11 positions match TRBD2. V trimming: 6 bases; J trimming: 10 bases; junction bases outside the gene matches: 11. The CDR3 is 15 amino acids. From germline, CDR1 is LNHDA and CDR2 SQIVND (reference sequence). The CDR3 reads CASRGHSGTSGEQFF. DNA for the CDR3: TGTGCCAGTAGGGGACATTCTGGGACTAGCGGAGAGCAGTTCTTC.

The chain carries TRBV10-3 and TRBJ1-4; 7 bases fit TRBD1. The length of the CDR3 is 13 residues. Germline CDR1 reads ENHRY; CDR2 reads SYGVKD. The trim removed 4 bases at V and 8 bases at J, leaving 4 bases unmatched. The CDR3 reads CAISGRQGEKLFF. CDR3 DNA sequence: TGTGCCATCAGTGGTAGACAGGGAGAAAAACTGTTTTTT.

The CDR3 sequence is CASSLEGGGRARNTGELFF. For the CDR3, the DNA is TGTGCCAGCAGCTTAGAAGGGGGCGGGCGGGCCCGGAACACCGGGGAGCTGTTTTTT. The chain carries TRBV7-9 and TRBJ2-2, with TRBD1 matching 7 bases. This CDR3 spans 19 amino acids. Germline-derived CDR1 and CDR2 are SEHNR and FQNEAQ (reference sequence). V dropped 1 base and J dropped 1; count of bases not matched to a gene: 12.

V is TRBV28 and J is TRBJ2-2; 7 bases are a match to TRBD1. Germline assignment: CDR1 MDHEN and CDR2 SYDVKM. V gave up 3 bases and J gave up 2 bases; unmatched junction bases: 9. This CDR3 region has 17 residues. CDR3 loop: CASSFLWQGENTGELFF. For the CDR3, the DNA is TGTGCCAGCAGTTTCCTATGGCAGGGGGAAAACACCGGGGAGCTGTTTTTT.

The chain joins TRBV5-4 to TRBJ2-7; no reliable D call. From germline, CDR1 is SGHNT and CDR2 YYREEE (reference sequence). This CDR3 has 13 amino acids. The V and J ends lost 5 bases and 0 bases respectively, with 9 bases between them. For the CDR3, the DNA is TGTGCCAGCAGTCGCCCTAGCTCCTACGAGCAGTACTTC. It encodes CASSRPSSYEQYF.

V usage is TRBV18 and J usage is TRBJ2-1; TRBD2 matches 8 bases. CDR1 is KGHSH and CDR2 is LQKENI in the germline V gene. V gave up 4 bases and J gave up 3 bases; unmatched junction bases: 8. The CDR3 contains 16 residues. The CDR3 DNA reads TGTGCCAGCTCACGGGTTGAAGCGGGGGTCTACAATGAGCAGTTCTTC. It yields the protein CASSRVEAGVYNEQFF.